A single T cell receptor (beta chain) is shown here with its context. Per the germline V gene, CDR1 is MNHEY and CDR2 is SVGAGI. This CDR3 contains 15 residues. The sample belongs to a study of monozygotic twins with inflammatory bowel disease. TCRdb re-called the 5' RACE reads and catalogs CDR3 proteins one per entry, DNA excluded. The listing contains about 200,000 distinct CDR3 sequences. This rearrangement joins TRBV6-5 to TRBJ1-4; TCRdb selects TRBD1, and the lack of DNA leaves this call unchecked. The specimen was blood. This clonotype was obtained from a human donor with ulcerative colitis or Crohn's disease, or a healthy co-twin of an affected twin (not recorded which). The CDR3 here is CASSYSPGPGEKLFF.